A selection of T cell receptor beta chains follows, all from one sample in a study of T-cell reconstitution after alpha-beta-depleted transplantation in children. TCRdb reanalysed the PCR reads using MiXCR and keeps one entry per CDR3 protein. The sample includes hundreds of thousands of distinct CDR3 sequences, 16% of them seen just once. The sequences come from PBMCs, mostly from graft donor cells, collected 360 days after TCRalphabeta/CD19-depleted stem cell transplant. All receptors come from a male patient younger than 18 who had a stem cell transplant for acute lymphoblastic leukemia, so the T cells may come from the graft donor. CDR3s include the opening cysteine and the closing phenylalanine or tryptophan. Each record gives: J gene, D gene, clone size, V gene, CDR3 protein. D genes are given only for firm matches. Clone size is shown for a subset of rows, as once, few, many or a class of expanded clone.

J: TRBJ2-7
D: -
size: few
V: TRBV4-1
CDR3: CASSYSGLGGSYEQYF

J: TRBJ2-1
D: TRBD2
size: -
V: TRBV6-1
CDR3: CASSDLAGWSSYNEQFF

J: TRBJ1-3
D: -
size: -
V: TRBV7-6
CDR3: CASSLRATSGNTIYF

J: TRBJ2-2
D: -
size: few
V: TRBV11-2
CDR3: CASSLESATANTGELFF

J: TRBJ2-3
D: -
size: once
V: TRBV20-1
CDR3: CSARDGRRTDTQYF

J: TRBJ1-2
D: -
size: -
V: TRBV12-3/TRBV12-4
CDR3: CASSPGTSYGYTF

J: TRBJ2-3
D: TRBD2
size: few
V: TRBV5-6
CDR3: CASSLVGTKKYF

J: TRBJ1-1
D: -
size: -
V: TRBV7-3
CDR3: CASSLMDGPLNTEAFF

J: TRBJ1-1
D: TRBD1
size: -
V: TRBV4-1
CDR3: CASSQHPGGVLGNTEAFF

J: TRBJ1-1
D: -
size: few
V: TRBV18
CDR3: CASSPQQGNTEAFF

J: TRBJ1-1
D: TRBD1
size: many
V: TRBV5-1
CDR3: CASSRGTGINEAFF

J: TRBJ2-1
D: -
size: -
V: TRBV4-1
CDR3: CASSQGFFSYNEQFF

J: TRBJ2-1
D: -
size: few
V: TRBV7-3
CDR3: CASSLTFRGSQQFF